This T cell receptor beta chain originates from a study of T-cell reconstitution after alpha-beta-depleted transplantation in children. Library preparation (for TCRbeta) was performed with unique molecular identifiers. TCRdb recomputed calls from the PCR reads with MiXCR, one row per CDR3 protein. The top ten clones hold around 3.9% of a sample with some 400,000 distinct CDR3 sequences, 20% of them seen once. This clonotype was seen many times. Sequencing used PBMCs from the stem cell graft donor, obtained from the stem cell graft. This TCR was sampled from a human donor who donated a stem cell graft to a child with acute myeloid leukemia.

DNA of the CDR3: TGTGCCAGCAGTTACGAGACAGGCTCGGAAGCTTTCTTT. This sequence encodes CASSYETGSEAFF. J is TRBJ1-1 and V is TRBV6-5, with a possible D match to TRBD1 (6 bases). Germline lookup yields CDR1 MNHEY and CDR2 SVGAGI. The ends were cut back, 2 bases at V and 8 bases at J, with 12 bases in the middle. This CDR3 comprises 13 residues.